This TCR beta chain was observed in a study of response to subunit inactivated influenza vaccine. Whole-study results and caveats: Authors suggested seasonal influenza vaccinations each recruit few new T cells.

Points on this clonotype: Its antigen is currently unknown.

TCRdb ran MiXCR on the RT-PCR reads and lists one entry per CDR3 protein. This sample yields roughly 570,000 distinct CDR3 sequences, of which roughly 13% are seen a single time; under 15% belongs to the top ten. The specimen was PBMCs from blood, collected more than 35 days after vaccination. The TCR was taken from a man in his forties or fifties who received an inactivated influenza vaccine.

CDR3 in DNA: TGTGCCAGCAGTACCCGGGGGGCTGGAAACACCGGGGAGCTGTTTTTT. Its translation: CASSTRGAGNTGELFF. The genes are TRBV2 and TRBJ2-2; D perhaps matches TRBD2 (7 bases). Germline-derived CDR1 and CDR2 are SNHLY and FYNNEI. This CDR3 contains 16 residues. Trimming stripped 5 bases from V and 2 bases from J, with 15 bases between.